Listed below are T cell receptor beta chains from one sample, sequenced in a study of regulatory T cells in long-lasting Graves disease. TCRdb reanalysed the multiplex PCR reads using MiXCR and keeps one entry per CDR3 protein. The sample yields 350,000 to 500,000 distinct CDR3 sequences, 16% seen once. These same data were also listed under a study on T cells in Graves' hyperthyroidism and ophthalmopathy.

Sequenced material: peripheral blood mononuclear cells (PBMCs), taken at new diagnosis, from a patient treated with antithyroid drugs. The receptors were sampled from a woman between 25 and 40 years old with Graves disease. Both conserved end residues are part of each CDR3. Each record gives: D gene, J gene, V gene, CDR3 protein. A D gene is named only where the DNA matches it firmly.

>.|TRBJ2-3|TRBV2
CASIGGADTQYF
>TRBD1|TRBJ2-7|TRBV13
CASSVRDRGSYEQYF
>TRBD2|TRBJ2-7|TRBV12-3/TRBV12-4
CASSFGSGRAVREQYF
>.|TRBJ2-6|TRBV29-1
CSVEAGANVLTF
>.|TRBJ2-2|TRBV11-2
CASSFNGRGTGELFF
>.|TRBJ1-1|TRBV6-1
CASSENWEAFF
>.|TRBJ1-1|TRBV6-5
CASSYKGRNTEAFF
>.|TRBJ2-1|TRBV12-3/TRBV12-4
CASSLGQSYNEQFF
>.|TRBJ2-1|TRBV27
CASSPSPGSSYNEQFF
>TRBD2|TRBJ2-7|TRBV20-1
CSARVSGGSSIYEQYF
>.|TRBJ1-1|TRBV27
CASSLGDTYTEAFF
>.|TRBJ2-1|TRBV5-1
CASSLEGDVYNEQFF
>TRBD1|TRBJ1-1|TRBV28
CASPPGDSMNTEAFF
>TRBD2|TRBJ2-3|TRBV7-3
CASSSHGRDTDTQYF
>TRBD2|TRBJ2-5|TRBV20-1
CSARGTSGSQETQYF
>TRBD2|TRBJ2-1|TRBV6-2/TRBV6-3
CASSYLREWNNERFF
>TRBD2|TRBJ2-3|TRBV20-1
CSADNAASGRGADTQYF
>.|TRBJ2-2|TRBV5-5
CASSLDPVNTGELFF
>.|TRBJ2-3|TRBV4-3
CASSQEGPRQITQHTDTQYF
>.|TRBJ1-2|TRBV6-5
CASSYGRAGANYGYTF
>.|TRBJ2-5|TRBV28
CASSPQGRIQETQYF
>.|TRBJ1-1|TRBV27
CASSFPGQPEAFF
>TRBD1|TRBJ1-4|TRBV27
CASSWTGVNEKLFF
>.|TRBJ1-3|TRBV29-1
CSVEDLRGITGNTIYF
>TRBD1|TRBJ2-7|TRBV3-1
CASSIRTGSSYEQYF
>.|TRBJ1-1|TRBV20-1
CSVQFGTVEAFF
>TRBD1|TRBJ1-2|TRBV28
CASRDNGQGTRYTF
>TRBD1|TRBJ1-2|TRBV7-9
CASSPGQGSGYTF
>.|TRBJ1-1|TRBV27
CASSLKRGGPKMAEAFF
>.|TRBJ2-1|TRBV20-1
CSAMILSGLHYNEQFF
>.|TRBJ2-7|TRBV7-9
CASSLEGGGYEQYF
>TRBD2|TRBJ2-5|TRBV11-2
CASSQLAGVFETQYF
>.|TRBJ1-2|TRBV20-1
CRLEPERDYGYTF
>TRBD1|TRBJ2-2|TRBV4-3
CASSQGDRFTGELFF
>.|TRBJ1-2|TRBV5-1
CASSLDLANYGYTF
>.|TRBJ1-1|TRBV12-3/TRBV12-4
CASRSRGNTEAFF
>TRBD2|TRBJ2-5|TRBV7-7
CASSLGVGAASGRLGLKETQYF
>.|TRBJ2-7|TRBV11-2
CASSLVPGVRSEQYF
>TRBD2|TRBJ2-1|TRBV7-3
CASSPGGGPNNEQFF
>.|TRBJ2-1|TRBV2
CASSEDSYNEQFF
>TRBD2|TRBJ2-7|TRBV28
CASSLFVTSGSSYEQYF
>.|TRBJ2-2|TRBV9
CASSVFGGANTGELFF
>TRBD2|TRBJ2-1|TRBV3-1
CASSSTTSGIPNEQFF
>TRBD1|TRBJ2-5|TRBV12-3/TRBV12-4
CASRPGTGVETQYF
>.|TRBJ1-2|TRBV5-4
CASSPPRQELSYTF
>.|TRBJ1-1|TRBV15
CATSKEIGQPEAFF
>.|TRBJ2-1|TRBV5-1
CASSGGSSYNEQFF
>TRBD1|TRBJ2-4|TRBV20-1
CSARDQGASAKNIQYF
>TRBD1|TRBJ1-6|TRBV2
CASRDSNSPLHF
>.|TRBJ1-2|TRBV20-1
CSARGTDDGYTF
>.|TRBJ1-5|TRBV15
CATSTDSAPDQPQHF
>TRBD2|TRBJ2-1|TRBV7-2
CASSYRVSGSHNEQFF
>.|TRBJ2-1|TRBV19
CASRGRVGSEQFF
>.|TRBJ2-1|TRBV7-2
CASSPPAGYNEQFF